Reported below is one T cell receptor (beta chain). TCRdb's copy holds only in-frame clones and misses some; the assay was immunoSEQ multiplex PCR. This table has over 100,000 clones, around 82% appearing once. The CDR3 sequence is 15 residues long. J gave up 8 bases and V 6 bases, and 5 bases lay outside the gene matches. Germline V gives CDR1 SNHLY, CDR2 FYNNEI. The data were obtained in a study of blood T cell repertoires in COVID-19. Across the study: T cells, B-cell-depleted T cells, or PBMCs supplied cDNA or gDNA.

V and J are TRBV2 and TRBJ2-3, with TRBD2 identical over 16 bases. The source of this sequence is a human donor in a cohort sampled during active or convalescent COVID-19. The sequencing sample was made of peripheral blood. The CDR3 DNA is TGTGCCAGCAGGGAGGGACTAGCGGGAGGGCCTACGCAGTATTTT. Protein product: CASREGLAGGPTQYF.